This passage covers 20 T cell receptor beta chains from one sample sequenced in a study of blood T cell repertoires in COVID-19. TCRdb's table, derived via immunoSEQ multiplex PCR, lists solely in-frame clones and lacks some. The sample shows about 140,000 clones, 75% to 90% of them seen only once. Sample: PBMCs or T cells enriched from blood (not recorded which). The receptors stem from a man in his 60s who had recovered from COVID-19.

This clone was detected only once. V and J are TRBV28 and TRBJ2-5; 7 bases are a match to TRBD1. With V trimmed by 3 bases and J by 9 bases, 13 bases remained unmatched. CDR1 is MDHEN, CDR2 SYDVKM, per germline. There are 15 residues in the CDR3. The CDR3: CASSFRGRGGQAQYF. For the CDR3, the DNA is TGTGCCAGCAGTTTTAGGGGGCGAGGTGGACAGGCCCAGTACTTC. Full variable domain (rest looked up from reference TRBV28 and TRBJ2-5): DVKVTQSSRYLVKRTGEKVFLECVQDMDHENMFWYRQDPGLGLRLIYFSYDVKMKEKGDIPEGYSVSREKKERFSLILESASTNQTSMYLCASSFRGRGGQAQYFGPGTRLLVL.

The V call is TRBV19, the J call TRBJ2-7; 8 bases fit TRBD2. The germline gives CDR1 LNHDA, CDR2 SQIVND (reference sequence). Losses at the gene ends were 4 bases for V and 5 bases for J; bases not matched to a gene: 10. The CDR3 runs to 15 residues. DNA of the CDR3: TGTGCCAGTAGTACCTACGGACTAGCAACCGACGAGCAGTACTTC. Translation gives CASSTYGLATDEQYF. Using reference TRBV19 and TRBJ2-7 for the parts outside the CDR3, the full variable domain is DGGITQSPKYLFRKEGQNVTLSCEQNLNHDAMYWYRQDPGQGLRLIYYSQIVNDFQKGDIAEGYSVSREKKESFPLTVTSAQKNPTAFYLCASSTYGLATDEQYFGPGTRLTVT.

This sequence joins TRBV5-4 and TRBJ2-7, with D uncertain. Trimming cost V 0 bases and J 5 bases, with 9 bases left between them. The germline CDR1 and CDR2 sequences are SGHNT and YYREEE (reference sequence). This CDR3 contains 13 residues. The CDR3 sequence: CASSLDRGHEQYF. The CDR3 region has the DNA TGTGCCAGCAGCTTGGATAGAGGCCACGAGCAGTACTTC.

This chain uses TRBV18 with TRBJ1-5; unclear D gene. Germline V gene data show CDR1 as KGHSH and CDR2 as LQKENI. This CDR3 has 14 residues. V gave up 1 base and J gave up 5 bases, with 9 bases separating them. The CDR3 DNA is TGTGCCAGCTCACCACAACAGAAAGATCAGCCCCAGCATTTT. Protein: CASSPQQKDQPQHF. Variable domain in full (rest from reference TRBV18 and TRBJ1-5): NAGVMQNPRHLVRRRGQEARLRCSPMKGHSHVYWYRQLPEEGLKFMVYLQKENIIDESGMPKERFSAEFPKEGPSILRIQQVVRGDSAAYFCASSPQQKDQPQHFGDGTRLSIL.

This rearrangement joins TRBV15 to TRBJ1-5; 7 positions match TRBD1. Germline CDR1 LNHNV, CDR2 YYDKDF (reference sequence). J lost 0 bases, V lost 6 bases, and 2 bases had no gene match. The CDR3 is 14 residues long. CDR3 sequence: CATRQGISNQPQHF. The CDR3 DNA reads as TGTGCCACCAGACAGGGGATTAGCAATCAGCCCCAGCATTTT.

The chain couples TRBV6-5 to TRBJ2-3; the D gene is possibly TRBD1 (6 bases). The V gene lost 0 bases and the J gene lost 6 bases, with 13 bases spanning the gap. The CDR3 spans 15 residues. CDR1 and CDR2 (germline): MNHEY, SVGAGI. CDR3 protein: CASSYSGGVGDTQYF. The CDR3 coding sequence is TGTGCCAGCAGTTACTCAGGGGGAGTGGGCGATACGCAGTATTTT.

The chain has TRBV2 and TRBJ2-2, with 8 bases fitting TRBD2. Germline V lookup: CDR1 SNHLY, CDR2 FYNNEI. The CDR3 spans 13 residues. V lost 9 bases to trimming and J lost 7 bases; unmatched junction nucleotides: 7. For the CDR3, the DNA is TGTGCCAGTACGGGGGGGCCGCTCGGGGAGCTGTTTTTT. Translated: CASTGGPLGELFF.

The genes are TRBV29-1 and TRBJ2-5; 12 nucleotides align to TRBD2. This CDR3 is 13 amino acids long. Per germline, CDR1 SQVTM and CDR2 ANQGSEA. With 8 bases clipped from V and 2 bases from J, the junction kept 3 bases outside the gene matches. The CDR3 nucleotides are TGCAGCTGTCTAGCGGGGGGGCAAGAGACCCAGTACTTC. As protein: CSCLAGGQETQYF.

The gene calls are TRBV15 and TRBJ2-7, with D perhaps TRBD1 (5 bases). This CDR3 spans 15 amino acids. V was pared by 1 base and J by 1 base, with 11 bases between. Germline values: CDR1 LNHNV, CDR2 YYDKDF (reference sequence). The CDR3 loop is CATSRGGQSSYEQYF. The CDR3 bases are TGTGCCACCAGCAGAGGTGGACAAAGTTCCTACGAGCAGTACTTC.

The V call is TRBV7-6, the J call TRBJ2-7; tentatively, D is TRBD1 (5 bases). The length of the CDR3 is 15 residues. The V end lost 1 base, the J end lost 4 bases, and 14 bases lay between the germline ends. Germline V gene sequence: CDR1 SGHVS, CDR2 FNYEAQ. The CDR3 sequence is CASSLGAGKTYEQYF. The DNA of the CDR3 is TGTGCCAGCAGCTTAGGGGCAGGGAAGACGTACGAGCAGTACTTC.

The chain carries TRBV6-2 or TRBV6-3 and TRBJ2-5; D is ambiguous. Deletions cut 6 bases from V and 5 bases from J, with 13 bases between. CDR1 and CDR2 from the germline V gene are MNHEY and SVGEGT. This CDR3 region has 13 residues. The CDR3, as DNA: TGTGCCAGCAGCCGTTATGTATTGGAGACCCAGTACTTC. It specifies CASSRYVLETQYF.

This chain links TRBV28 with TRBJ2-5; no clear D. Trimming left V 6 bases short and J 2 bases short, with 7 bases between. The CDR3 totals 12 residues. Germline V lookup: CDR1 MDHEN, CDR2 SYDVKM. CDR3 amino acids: CASSLQQETQYF. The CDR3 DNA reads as TGTGCCAGCAGCCTACAGCAAGAGACCCAGTACTTC.

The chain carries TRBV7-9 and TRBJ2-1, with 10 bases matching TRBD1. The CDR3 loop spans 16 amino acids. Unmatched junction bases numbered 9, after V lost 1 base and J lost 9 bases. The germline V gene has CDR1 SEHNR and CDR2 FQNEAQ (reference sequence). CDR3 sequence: CASSLGVGQGIGEQFF. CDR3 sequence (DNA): TGTGCCAGCAGCTTAGGCGTGGGACAGGGGATCGGTGAGCAGTTCTTC.

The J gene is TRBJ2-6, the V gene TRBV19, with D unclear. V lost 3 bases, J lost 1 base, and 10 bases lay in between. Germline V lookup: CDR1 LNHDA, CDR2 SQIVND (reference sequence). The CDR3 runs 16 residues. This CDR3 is CASSMYRNSGANVLTF. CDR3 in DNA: TGTGCCAGTAGTATGTATAGAAATTCTGGGGCCAACGTCCTGACTTTC.

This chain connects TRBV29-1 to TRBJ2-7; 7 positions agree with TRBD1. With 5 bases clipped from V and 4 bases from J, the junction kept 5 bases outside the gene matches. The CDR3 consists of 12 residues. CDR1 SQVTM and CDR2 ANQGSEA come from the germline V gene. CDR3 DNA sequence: TGCAGCGTTTTAGGGGGCACTTACGAGCAGTACTTC. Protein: CSVLGGTYEQYF.

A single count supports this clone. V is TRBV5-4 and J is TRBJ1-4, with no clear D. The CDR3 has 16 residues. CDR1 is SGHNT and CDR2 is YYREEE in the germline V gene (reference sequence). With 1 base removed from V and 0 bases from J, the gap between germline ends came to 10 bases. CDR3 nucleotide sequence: TGTGCCAGCAGCTTGACAGACCATGCAACTAATGAAAAACTGTTTTTT. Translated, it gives CASSLTDHATNEKLFF.

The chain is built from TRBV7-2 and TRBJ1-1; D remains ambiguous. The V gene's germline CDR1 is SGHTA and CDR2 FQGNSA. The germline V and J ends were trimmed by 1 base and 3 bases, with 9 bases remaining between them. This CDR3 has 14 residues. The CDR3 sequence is CASSLGGFYTEAFF. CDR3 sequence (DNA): TGTGCCAGCAGCTTAGGAGGTTTTTACACTGAAGCTTTCTTT. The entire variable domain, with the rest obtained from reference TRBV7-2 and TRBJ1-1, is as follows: GAGVSQSPSNKVTEKGKDVELRCDPISGHTALYWYRQSLGQGLEFLIYFQGNSAPDKSGLPSDRFSAERTGGSVSTLTIQRTQQEDSAVYLCASSLGGFYTEAFFGQGTRLTVV.

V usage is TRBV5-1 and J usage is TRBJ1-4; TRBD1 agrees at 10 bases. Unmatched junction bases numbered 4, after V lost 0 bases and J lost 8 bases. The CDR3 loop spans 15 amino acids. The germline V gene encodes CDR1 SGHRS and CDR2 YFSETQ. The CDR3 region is CASSLASTGGEKLFF. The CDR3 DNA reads TGCGCCAGCAGCTTGGCATCGACAGGGGGCGAAAAACTGTTTTTT.

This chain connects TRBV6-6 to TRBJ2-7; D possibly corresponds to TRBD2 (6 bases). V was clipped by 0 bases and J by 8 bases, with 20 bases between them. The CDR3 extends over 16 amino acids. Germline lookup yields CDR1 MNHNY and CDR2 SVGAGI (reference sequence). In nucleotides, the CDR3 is TGTGCCAGCAGTTACTCCTCGGGAGATCTGGACGGCAAGCAGTACTTC. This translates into CASSYSSGDLDGKQYF.

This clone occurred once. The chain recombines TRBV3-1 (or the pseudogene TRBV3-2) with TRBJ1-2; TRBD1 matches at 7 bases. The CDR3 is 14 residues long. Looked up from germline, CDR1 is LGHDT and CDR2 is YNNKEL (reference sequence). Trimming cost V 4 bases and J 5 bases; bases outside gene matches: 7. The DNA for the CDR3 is TGTGCCAGCAGCCTCCGGGACAGTCGGTATGGCTACACCTTC. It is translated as CASSLRDSRYGYTF.